Listed here are 2 T cell receptor beta chains from one sample, sequenced in a study of PD-1 blockade in classical Hodgkin lymphoma. With no exception, relapse followed autologous stem cell transplantation in all patients, and brentuximab vedotin exposure varied. Some clones are missing from TCRdb's copy, which holds only in-frame ones; the method was immunoSEQ multiplex PCR. The table lists more than 35,000 clones, 70% to 90% of them singletons. Sequencing used peripheral blood mononuclear cells (PBMCs), obtained before the second cycle of nivolumab. These receptors were collected from a human donor with classical Hodgkin lymphoma.

V is TRBV11-3 and J is TRBJ1-1, with 10 bases lining up with TRBD1. The junction had 8 bases not matched to a gene; V was cut back by 5 bases and J by 8 bases. Per germline, CDR1 SGHNT and CDR2 YENEEA. The CDR3 contains 14 residues. The CDR3 nucleotides are TGTGCCAGCAGCGCGCCGGGACAGGGGAGGGAAGCTTTCTTT. Protein: CASSAPGQGREAFF.

This chain joins TRBV10-3 and TRBJ1-1; D remains unclear. Trimming removed 11 bases from V and 2 bases from J, with 15 bases in between. Germline V lookup: CDR1 ENHRY, CDR2 SYGVKD. The CDR3 totals 13 residues. Written as DNA, the CDR3 is TGTGCCGCCCGGTTACACGAAAACACTGAAGCTTTCTTT. Encoded protein: CAARLHENTEAFF.